This TCR beta chain was sequenced for a study of blood T cell repertoires in COVID-19. Turning to the study itself: The samples span acute and convalescent COVID-19 from the United States, Italy and Spain. Nucleic acid was either cDNA or gDNA, and it came from T cells, B-cell-depleted T cells, or PBMCs.

In the source study's methods: Amplification of reference gene primers provided the estimated nucleated cell counts. Clones were read by immunoSEQ multiplex PCR, and TCRdb kept only the in-frame ones, dropping some. That table furnishes V, J and clone size, whereas the DNA furnished D and trimming. The data show 150,000 or so clones, with more than 75% seen just once and around 15% held by the top ten. CDR1 and CDR2 from the germline V gene are SGHTA and FQGNSA. The CDR3 is made up of 15 amino acids. V lost 5 bases, J lost 7 bases, and 18 bases lay in between. Sequences were obtained from peripheral blood. The V and J genes are TRBV7-2 and TRBJ2-1; D remains unclear. The clonotype comes from a human donor with acute or convalescent COVID-19. The donor label of this sample is uncertain. As DNA, the CDR3 is TGTGCCAGCAGCCCCTACCCCGCCCTTGGTAATGAGCAGTTCTTC. Protein sequence: CASSPYPALGNEQFF.